The clone carrying this TCR beta chain has a handful of counts. As yet, its antigen is unknown. Other nucleotide sequences in the sample specify the same CDR3. This specimen comes from a study of cytomegalovirus exposure and HLA in healthy donors. Regarding the study as a whole: Follow-up analysis later connected one missense variant in DCLRE1C with trimming of TCR beta V- and J-genes. Cytomegalovirus-associated TCR beta chains were listed, numbering 150 to 200. Rare sequences made up most TCRs, while some public TCRs were found in many donors. Evidence from a later analysis indicated that most CMV-associated TCR beta chains looked HLA-restricted.

The PCR made use of 60 Vbeta and 13 Jbeta primers. The method was immunoSEQ multiplex PCR; TCRdb's version includes in-frame clones alone and lacks a portion of them. The table lists about 170,000 clones, approximately 72% of them singletons. Sequencing was performed on PBMCs. The sequence derives from a female donor in good health and CMV-seronegative.

CDR3 region: CASSPGGAEAFF. Here the CDR3 DNA reads TGTGCCAGCAGCCCGGGGGGGGCTGAAGCTTTCTTT. The V call is TRBV7-8, the J call TRBJ1-1, with D tentatively TRBD1 (5 bases). Germline V CDR1 and CDR2: SGHVS, FQNEAQ. Trimming pared 5 bases from V and 6 bases from J, leaving 10 bases between. CDR3 length equals 12 residues.